The 11 T cell receptor beta chains below come from one sample, sequenced in a study of T cells after yellow fever vaccination. TCRdb re-called the 5' RACE reads with MiXCR, one entry per CDR3 protein. The table includes about 53,000 distinct CDR3 sequences, more than 5.5% detected once. The source was CD8+ T cells sorted from PBMCs, collected on the day of the first yellow fever vaccination. Receptors originate from a man younger than 35 who received the YFV17D yellow fever vaccine.

The J gene is TRBJ2-7, the V gene TRBV2; D might be TRBD1 (6 bases). The length of the CDR3 is 16 residues. Looked up from germline, CDR1 is SNHLY and CDR2 is FYNNEI. V was clipped by 9 bases and J by 2 bases, with 23 bases between them. As DNA, the CDR3 is TGTGCCAGTAAAAGAATAACAGGGTCCAATCCCTACGAGCAGTACTTC. Translating it yields CASKRITGSNPYEQYF. Full variable domain (rest looked up from reference TRBV2 and TRBJ2-7): EPEVTQTPSHQVTQMGQEVILRCVPISNHLYFYWYRQILGQKVEFLVSFYNNEISEKSEIFDDQFSVERPDGSNFTLKIRSTKLEDSAMYFCASKRITGSNPYEQYFGPGTRLTVT.

The chain recombines TRBV10-3 with TRBJ1-3; the D is unclear. Trimming took off 0 bases at V and 0 bases at J, with 6 bases between the two ends. Germline CDR1 is ENHRY and CDR2 is SYGVKD. This CDR3 region has 15 residues. The CDR3 nucleotides read TGTGCCATCAGTGAGTCGGCAGTCTCTGGAAACACCATATATTTT. Amino acids: CAISESAVSGNTIYF.

A few counts support this clonotype. This sequence joins TRBV5-1 and TRBJ2-5; a possible D gene is TRBD2 (5 bases). V lost 4 bases to trimming and J lost 4 bases, with 23 bases between them. Germline CDR1 reads SGHRS; CDR2 reads YFSETQ. The CDR3 covers 17 residues. The CDR3 loop is CASSRLSEGGGRETQYF. DNA for the CDR3: TGCGCCAGCAGCCGCCTCTCCGAGGGTGGCGGTCGAGAGACCCAGTACTTC. The full variable domain, in which reference TRBV5-1 and TRBJ2-5 provide the parts outside the CDR3, is KAGVTQTPRYLIKTRGQQVTLSCSPISGHRSVSWYQQTPGQGLQFLFEYFSETQRNKGNFPGRFSGRQFSNSRSEMNVSTLELGDSALYLCASSRLSEGGGRETQYFGPGTRLLVL.

To note about this clonotype: A much more abundant neighbour one base away suggests this may be a read error. This chain links TRBV4-3 with TRBJ2-3; no definite D call. The CDR3 is made up of 16 amino acids. The germline V gene encodes CDR1 LGHNA and CDR2 YSLEER. The CDR3 sequence: CAGSQDGESPTDTQYF. The CDR3 region has the DNA TGCGCCGGCAGCCAAGATGGAGAGAGTCCGACAGATACGCAGTATTTT.

A few counts support this clonotype. This chain uses TRBV6-2 or TRBV6-3 with TRBJ1-2; D unclear. The V end was cut by 0 bases, the J end by 4 bases, with 21 bases between. CDR1 MNHEY and CDR2 SVGEGT come from the germline V gene. The CDR3 extends over 18 amino acids. The DNA of the CDR3 is TGTGCCAGCAGTTACTCGACCCAACGAGCTCCTGTGGGCTATGGCTACACCTTC. The encoded protein is CASSYSTQRAPVGYGYTF.

This sequence joins TRBV15 and TRBJ2-1, with 8 bases lining up with TRBD2. This CDR3 comprises 15 residues. J lost 7 bases, V lost 0 bases, and 5 bases had no gene match. Germline V lookup: CDR1 LNHNV, CDR2 YYDKDF (reference sequence). The CDR3 is CATSRDRGGGNEQFF. The DNA for the CDR3 is TGTGCCACCAGCAGAGATCGGGGGGGCGGGAATGAGCAGTTCTTC.

The chain employs TRBV12-3 or TRBV12-4 and TRBJ2-2; 8 nucleotides line up with TRBD2. There are 17 residues in the CDR3. J was trimmed by 7 bases and V by 5 bases; bases with no gene match: 15. CDR3 sequence reads: CASSPIAGPGLGGELFF. The DNA for the CDR3 is TGTGCCAGCAGTCCCATAGCGGGGCCGGGCTTAGGCGGGGAGCTGTTTTTT.

The gene calls are TRBV27 and TRBJ2-5; 8 bases fit TRBD2. The CDR3 totals 15 residues. The germline CDR1 and CDR2 sequences are MNHEY and SMNVEV (reference sequence). V was clipped by 0 bases and J by 6 bases; unmatched bases: 6. The CDR3 nucleotides read TGTGCCAGCAGTTTATCGGTGACTAGCGCGCAGACCCAGTACTTC. It yields the protein CASSLSVTSAQTQYF.

This clonotype has at least ten counts. The chain couples TRBV7-9 to TRBJ1-5, with D possibly TRBD1 on 5 matching bases. CDR3 length equals 14 residues. From germline, CDR1 is SEHNR and CDR2 FQNEAQ (reference sequence). The V end was cut by 5 bases, the J end by 7 bases, with 15 bases between. In DNA form, the CDR3 reads TGTGCCAGCAGCCTAACAGGCAAAGGGCAGCCCCAGCATTTT. Residues: CASSLTGKGQPQHF.

This clonotype was seen repeatedly, ten times or more. The J gene is TRBJ2-3, the V gene TRBV5-1, with D possibly matching TRBD2 (7 bases). The CDR3 spans 16 residues. Deletions cut 3 bases from V and 0 bases from J, with 14 bases between. CDR1 SGHRS and CDR2 YFSETQ come from the germline V gene. Here the CDR3 reads CASSSTGTTSTDTQYF. The CDR3 DNA sequence: TGCGCCAGCAGCTCAACAGGGACTACTAGCACAGATACGCAGTATTTT.

This clonotype showed up many times. The J gene is TRBJ2-4, the V gene TRBV7-9; D not resolved. CDR3 length: 14 residues. CDR1 SEHNR and CDR2 FQNEAQ come from the germline V gene (reference sequence). The V and J ends lost 4 bases and 0 bases respectively, with 7 bases between them. CDR3 loop: CASSSPLAKNIQYF. CDR3 in DNA: TGTGCCAGCAGCTCTCCACTAGCCAAAAACATTCAGTACTTC.